The 21 T cell receptor beta chains in this list originate from one sample, sequenced in a study of T cell repertoires in cytomegalovirus infection (dated by TCRdb to between 2019 and 2020). Sequenced using an Illumina HiSeq 1500. In TCRdb, the public reads were trimmed at Q25 with fastp and aligned with MiXCR, with productive beta chains retained. Identical CDR3 proteins give one entry, which carries the most common genes and DNA. In all, the sample holds roughly 230,000 distinct CDR3 sequences, and 15% to 20% of those were seen once. Together, the top ten hold over 40% of the sample. The sample was CD8+ T cells from PBMCs. These receptors were taken from a human donor in good health (CMV status not recorded). Some clones in this sample may be carry-over from other donors' samples.

The chain employs TRBV28 and TRBJ2-7; D uncertain. CDR3 size: 14 residues. Germline V CDR1 and CDR2: MDHEN, SYDVKM. The V and J ends lost 2 bases and 4 bases respectively, with 12 bases between them. CDR3 in DNA: TGTGCCAGCAGTTTAATGAGCCAGGCTTACGAGCAGTACTTC. Its translation: CASSLMSQAYEQYF.

The sample holds many counts of this clonotype. The chain carries TRBV7-8 and TRBJ2-3, with 10 bases identical to TRBD1. The CDR3 totals 16 residues. Germline V CDR1 and CDR2: SGHVS, FQNEAQ. V lost 3 bases to trimming and J lost 2 bases; unmatched junction nucleotides: 5. DNA of the CDR3: TGTGCCAGCAGCTTCCGGACAGGGGGAAACACAGATACGCAGTATTTT. Residues: CASSFRTGGNTDTQYF. Drawing the rest from reference TRBV7-8 and TRBJ2-3, the complete variable domain is GAGVSQSPRYKVAKRGQDVALRCDPISGHVSLFWYQQALGQGPEFLTYFQNEAQLDKSGLPSDRFFAERPEGSVSTLKIQRTQQEDSAVYLCASSFRTGGNTDTQYFGPGTRLTVL.

A few counts support this clonotype. This chain links TRBV6-5 with TRBJ1-1; D remains ambiguous. This CDR3 region has 20 residues. The V end was cut by 11 bases, the J end by 1 base, with 35 bases between. The germline V gene has CDR1 MNHEY and CDR2 SVGAGI. CDR3: CAATFYSSGVGGRQNTEAFF. DNA of the CDR3: TGTGCCGCGACTTTTTATTCATCGGGAGTTGGAGGTCGGCAGAACACTGAAGCTTTCTTT.

There are a few counts of this clonotype. The V and J genes are TRBV6-2 or TRBV6-3 and TRBJ2-7, with no clear D. Trimming stripped 8 bases from V and 3 bases from J, with 17 bases between. CDR3 length equals 14 residues. Germline CDR1 reads MNHEY; CDR2 reads SVGEGT. CDR3 DNA: TGTGCCAGCGGCCCCGGTCTTGAATTCTACGAGCAGTACTTC. Residues: CASGPGLEFYEQYF.

This clonotype has a count of ten or more. This sequence joins TRBV20-1 and TRBJ1-3, with D possibly TRBD1 on 6 matching bases. Germline V lookup: CDR1 DFQATT, CDR2 SNEGSKA (reference sequence). The length of the CDR3 is 15 residues. Between the trimmed V and J ends, which lost 0 bases and 0 bases, there was a span of 9 bases. In DNA, the CDR3 is TGCAGTGCTAGAGATGACAGGCGCTCTGGAAACACCATATATTTT. This encodes CSARDDRRSGNTIYF.

This clonotype was counted a few times. The rearrangement joins TRBV6-2 or TRBV6-3 to TRBJ2-1; D uncertain. The CDR3 sequence is 11 residues long. Germline assignment: CDR1 MNHEY and CDR2 SVGEGT. The germline V and J ends were trimmed by 10 bases and 5 bases, with 9 bases remaining between them. CDR3 sequence: CATRINNEQFF. DNA for the CDR3: TGTGCCACCCGTATTAACAATGAGCAGTTCTTC.

DNA of the CDR3: TGCAGTGCTAGAGATGAAGGCACTGAAGCTTTCTTT. It yields the protein CSARDEGTEAFF. The chain uses TRBV20-1 and TRBJ1-1; D not certain. Trimming cost V 0 bases and J 4 bases, with 6 bases left between them. CDR3 length: 12 residues. Looked up from germline, CDR1 is DFQATT and CDR2 is SNEGSKA (reference sequence).

This clonotype was picked up many times. This sequence joins TRBV11-2 and TRBJ2-7; possibly TRBD1 for D (5 bases). Germline V gene sequence: CDR1 SGHAT, CDR2 FQNNGV. The CDR3 is 14 residues long. The V end lost 1 base, the J end lost 2 bases, and 9 bases lay between the germline ends. This CDR3 is CASSLAPDTYEQYF. DNA of the CDR3: TGTGCCAGCAGCTTAGCCCCGGACACCTACGAGCAGTACTTC.

This clonotype was found a few times. The chain recombines TRBV28 with TRBJ2-7, with 10 bases identical to TRBD1. This CDR3 region has 14 residues. The V gene's germline CDR1 is MDHEN and CDR2 SYDVKM. V was pared by 6 bases and J by 4 bases, with 6 bases of the junction left unmatched. CDR3 bases: TGTGCCAGCAGACCCGGGACAGGGGTTTACGAGCAGTACTTC. Its translation: CASRPGTGVYEQYF.

In this sample, this clonotype turned up many times. The chain recombines TRBV7-6 with TRBJ2-3, with 8 bases identical to TRBD1. The CDR3 covers 16 residues. The V segment lost 5 bases and the J segment 1 base; nucleotides outside the gene matches: 8. Germline V gene data show CDR1 as SGHVS and CDR2 as FNYEAQ. For the CDR3, the DNA is TGTGCCAGCAGCCTGACAGGGGCCTGGGGCACAGATACGCAGTATTTT. Its protein product is CASSLTGAWGTDTQYF.

The chain links TRBV5-6 to TRBJ2-4; a possible D gene is TRBD1 (6 bases). The ends were cut back, 2 bases at V and 7 bases at J, with 7 bases in the middle. Germline CDR1 is SGHDT and CDR2 is YYEEEE. CDR3 length: 12 residues. CDR3 amino acids: CASSFQGNIQYF. CDR3 in DNA: TGTGCCAGCAGCTTTCAGGGGAACATTCAGTACTTC.

The sample holds a few counts of this clonotype. V gene TRBV7-9 combines with J gene TRBJ2-1, with TRBD2 as a possible D gene (5 bases). The V end lost 5 bases, the J end lost 7 bases, and 15 bases lay between the germline ends. The CDR3 runs 14 residues. CDR1 is SEHNR, CDR2 FQNEAQ, per germline (reference sequence). The chain's CDR3 is CASSPVLGWNEQFF. Written as DNA, the CDR3 is TGTGCCAGCAGCCCCGTACTAGGGTGGAATGAGCAGTTCTTC.

This clonotype was detected many times. This chain joins TRBV7-6 and TRBJ1-2, with a weak D call TRBD1 (5 bases). Trimming took 3 bases from V and 4 from J, leaving 21 bases between them. Germline values: CDR1 SGHVS, CDR2 FNYEAQ. The CDR3 sequence is 17 residues long. CDR3 residues: CASSFQGGGGDGYGYTF. In nucleotides, the CDR3 is TGTGCCAGCAGCTTCCAAGGCGGGGGGGGAGATGGCTATGGCTACACCTTC.

This chain joins TRBV5-6 and TRBJ2-7; tentatively, D is TRBD1 (6 bases). The germline gives CDR1 SGHDT, CDR2 YYEEEE. V dropped 7 bases and J dropped 10 bases, with 30 bases sitting between them. CDR3 length: 16 amino acids. DNA for the CDR3: TGTGCCAGCGGATATACCTACAGGGTTTGGTCCCTGTATCAGTACTTC. Translating gives CASGYTYRVWSLYQYF.

As concerns this clonotype: One end of the junction does not line up with germline, which may come from a read error. The V call is TRBV7-8, the J call TRBJ2-7; 9 bases fit TRBD1. Germline V gives CDR1 SGHVS, CDR2 FQNEAQ. CDR3 length: 15 amino acids. CDR3 coding DNA: TGTGCCAGCAGCCTCGAGGGGGGACAGGGCTACGAGCAGAACTTC. Encoded protein: CASSLEGGQGYEQNF.

This clonotype was recorded a few times. This sequence joins TRBV7-9 and TRBJ2-1; D not resolved. Germline V lookup: CDR1 SEHNR, CDR2 FQNEAQ (reference sequence). The CDR3 sequence is 14 residues long. The V end lost 4 bases, the J end lost 0 bases, and 7 bases lay between the germline ends. The CDR3 region has the DNA TGTGCCAGCAGCTCTTACAGCTCCTACAATGAGCAGTTCTTC. Its protein product is CASSSYSSYNEQFF.

V usage is TRBV7-6 and J usage is TRBJ2-1; TRBD1 aligns across 7 bases. This CDR3 has 15 amino acids. Germline loops: CDR1 SGHVS, CDR2 FNYEAQ. V was clipped by 5 bases and J by 3 bases; unmatched bases: 7. The chain's CDR3 is CASSARTGDYNEQFF. The CDR3, as DNA: TGTGCCAGCAGCGCGAGGACAGGCGACTACAATGAGCAGTTCTTC.

This clonotype came up many times. The rearrangement joins TRBV12-3 or TRBV12-4 to TRBJ2-2; D is uncertain. The CDR3 runs 15 residues. V was clipped by 5 bases and J by 1 base, with 11 bases between them. The CDR3 DNA reads TGTGCCAGCAGTCGGGTTGGGGAGAACACCGGGGAGCTGTTTTTT. Amino acids: CASSRVGENTGELFF.

This clonotype appeared many times. The chain uses TRBV20-1 and TRBJ2-1, with 9 bases identical to TRBD2. After removal of 0 bases from V and 8 bases from J, the junction contained 8 bases not matched to a gene. The CDR3 covers 15 residues. Germline V gives CDR1 DFQATT, CDR2 SNEGSKA (reference sequence). The CDR3 region is CSAREAGGTLDEQFF. The CDR3 DNA sequence: TGCAGTGCTAGAGAAGCGGGGGGAACTCTCGATGAGCAGTTCTTC.

For this clonotype: Just one base apart from a much larger clone, this may be a read error. This rearrangement joins TRBV12-3 or TRBV12-4 to TRBJ1-3; D ambiguous. CDR3 size: 18 residues. Trimming pared 8 bases from V and 2 bases from J, leaving 25 bases between. In DNA form, the CDR3 reads TGTGCCAGCGAAGCCCCATCCGGAAGAACTCACCCTGGAAACACCATATATTTT. Its translation: CASEAPSGRTHPGNTIYF.

The chain is built from TRBV9 and TRBJ2-1; 8 bases align to TRBD2. This CDR3 comprises 15 residues. Germline CDR1 and CDR2: SGDLS and YYNGEE. The V gene end was trimmed by 4 bases and the J gene end by 5 bases; junction bases not matched to a gene: 8. Here the CDR3 reads CASSPGGGLNNEQFF. DNA of the CDR3: TGTGCCAGCAGCCCGGGGGGGGGGCTCAACAATGAGCAGTTCTTC. Full variable domain (remainder filled in from reference TRBV9 and TRBJ2-1): DSGVTQTPKHLITATGQRVTLRCSPRSGDLSVYWYQQSLDQGLQFLIQYYNGEERAKGNILERFSAQQFPDLHSELNLSSLELGDSALYFCASSPGGGLNNEQFFGPGTRLTVL.